The sequence of this TCR beta chain was determined in a study of regulatory T cells in long-lasting Graves disease. Notes on the study in general: Public clonotype sharing was higher in persistent than newly diagnosed patients.

CDR3 size: 15 residues. V lost 6 bases to trimming and J lost 5 bases, with 16 bases between them. CDR3 regions were amplified by Arm-PCR using iRepertoire HTBI primers to build TCR beta libraries. Via MiXCR, TCRdb re-called the multiplex PCR reads, giving one row per CDR3 protein. The data show fewer than 450,000 distinct CDR3 sequences, under 25% seen once. As to this clonotype: The antigen is undetermined.

Time point indicated: persistent/refractory GD, antithyroid drugs over 5 years with positive TRAb. Researchers made the TCR library from RNA that was extracted from PBMCs. It was by American Thyroid Association guidelines that Graves' disease was diagnosed. Sequencing was performed on peripheral blood mononuclear cells (PBMCs), taken when the disease was refractory, from a patient treated with antithyroid drugs. The sequence came from a female donor with Graves disease. This rearrangement joins TRBV12-3 or TRBV12-4 to TRBJ2-2; possibly TRBD2 for D (6 bases). The CDR3 bases are TGTGCCAGCAGGTCCCCCGGGGGATGGACCGGGGAGCTGTTTTTT. Protein: CASRSPGGWTGELFF.